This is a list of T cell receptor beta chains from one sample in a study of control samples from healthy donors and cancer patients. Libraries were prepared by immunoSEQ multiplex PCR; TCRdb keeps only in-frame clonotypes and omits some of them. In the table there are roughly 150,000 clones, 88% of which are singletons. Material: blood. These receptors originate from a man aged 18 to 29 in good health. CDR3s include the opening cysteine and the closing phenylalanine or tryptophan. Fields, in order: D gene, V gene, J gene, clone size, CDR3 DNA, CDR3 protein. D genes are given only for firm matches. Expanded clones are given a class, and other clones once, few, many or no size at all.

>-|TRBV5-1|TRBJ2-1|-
TGCGCCAGCAGCCTGGAGGGAGGAAATGAGCAGTTCTTC
CASSLEGGNEQFF
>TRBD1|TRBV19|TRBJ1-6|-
TGTGCCAGTAGTCTGGGACAGGGTTACCGGTCACCCCTCCACTTT
CASSLGQGYRSPLHF
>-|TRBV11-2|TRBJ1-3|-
TGTGCCAGCAGCCGCGGTTTCAACTCTGGAAACACCATATATTTT
CASSRGFNSGNTIYF
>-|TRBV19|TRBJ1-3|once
TGTGCCAGTAGTGGCCTCCAGGGAAACACCATATATTTT
CASSGLQGNTIYF
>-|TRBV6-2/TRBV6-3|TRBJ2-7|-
TGTGCCAGCAGCCCGACTAGAGTGAGGAACGAGCAGTACTTC
CASSPTRVRNEQYF
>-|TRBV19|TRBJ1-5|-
TGTGCCAGTAGTCCGCCTAGTCCCGGGGGCAATCAGCCCCAGCATTTT
CASSPPSPGGNQPQHF
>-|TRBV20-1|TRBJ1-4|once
TGCAGTGCTAGTCGGGGGGAGCATGAAAAACTGTTTTTT
CSASRGEHEKLFF
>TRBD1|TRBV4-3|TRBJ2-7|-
TGCGCCAGCAGCCAAGGGTTAGGACAGGGTTCTACGAAGCAGTACTTC
CASSQGLGQGSTKQYF
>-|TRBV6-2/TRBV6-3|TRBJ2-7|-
TGTGCCAGCAGCTACTACTACGAGCAGTACTTC
CASSYYYEQYF
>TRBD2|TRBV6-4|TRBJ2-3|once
TGTGCCAGCAGTGACCGCCCGGGGGGATCCACAGATACGCAGTATTTT
CASSDRPGGSTDTQYF
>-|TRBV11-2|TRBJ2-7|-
TGTGCCAGCAGCTCTAGGACGGTAGGGCAGTACTTC
CASSSRTVGQYF
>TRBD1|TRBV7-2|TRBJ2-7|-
TGTGCCAGCAGCCTTACAGGGGGCCCCTCCTACGAGCAGTACTTC
CASSLTGGPSYEQYF
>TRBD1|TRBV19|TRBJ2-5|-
TGTGCCAGTAGTCAAAGGACAGGGGGTGGTGAGACCCAGTACTTC
CASSQRTGGGETQYF
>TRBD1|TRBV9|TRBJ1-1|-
TGTGCCAGCAGTGATACAGGGGGCACTGAAGCTTTCTTT
CASSDTGGTEAFF
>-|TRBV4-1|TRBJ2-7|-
TGCGCCAGCAGCCAAGAGCCTTCCGAAACCGGGGCCGCCTACGAGCAGTACTTC
CASSQEPSETGAAYEQYF
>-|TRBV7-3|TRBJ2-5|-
TGTGCCAGCAGCTCGGTCGTAGGCGGGGAGACCCAGTACTTC
CASSSVVGGETQYF
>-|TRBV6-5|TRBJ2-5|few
TGTGCCAGCAGTTACGGGGGAAATGGCCAAGAGACCCAGTACTTC
CASSYGGNGQETQYF
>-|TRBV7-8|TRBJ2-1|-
TGTGCCAGCAGCTTAGATCCTGGGTCTGAGGAGCAGTTCTTC
CASSLDPGSEEQFF
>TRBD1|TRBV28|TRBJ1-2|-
TGTGCCAGCAGTTTACCCCAGGGGGGTTCTGGCTACACCTTC
CASSLPQGGSGYTF
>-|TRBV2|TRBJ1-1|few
TGTGCCAGCAGTGACCGGGCAGGGGCGAACACTGAAGCTTTCTTT
CASSDRAGANTEAFF
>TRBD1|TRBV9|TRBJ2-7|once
TGTGCCAGCAGCGTAGGACAGGGGGAGCTCTACGAGCAGTACTTC
CASSVGQGELYEQYF
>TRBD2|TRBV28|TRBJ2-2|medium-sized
TGTGCCAGCAGTTTAGCGGGGGGGCTCGACGGGGAGCTGTTTTTT
CASSLAGGLDGELFF
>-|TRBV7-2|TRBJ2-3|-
TGTGCCAGCAGCTTAGCAGGCCCTGCAGATACGCAGTATTTT
CASSLAGPADTQYF
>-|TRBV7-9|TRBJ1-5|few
TGTGCCAGCAGCTTAGGACAGTATAGCAATCAGCCCCAGCATTTT
CASSLGQYSNQPQHF
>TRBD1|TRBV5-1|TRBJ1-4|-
TGCGCAAGCTACAGGGGGACTAATGAAAAACTGTTTTTT
CASYRGTNEKLFF
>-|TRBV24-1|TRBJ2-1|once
TGTGCCACCAGTGATTTATCCTGGACAGAAGTCCATGAGCAGTTCTTC
CATSDLSWTEVHEQFF
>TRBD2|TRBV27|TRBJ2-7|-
TGTGCCAGCAGTCTTCGGGGGGACGCCTACGAGCAGTACTTC
CASSLRGDAYEQYF
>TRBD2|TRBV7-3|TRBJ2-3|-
TGTGCCAGCAGCCGAGGACTAGCGGGCATCACAGATACGCAGTATTTT
CASSRGLAGITDTQYF
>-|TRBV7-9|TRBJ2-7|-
TGTGCCAGCAGCTTAGTTCATGGGACACGGTCCTACGAGCAGTACTTC
CASSLVHGTRSYEQYF
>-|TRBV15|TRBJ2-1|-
TGTGCCACCAGCAGAGGACCCGGATCCTACAATGAGCAGTTCTTC
CATSRGPGSYNEQFF
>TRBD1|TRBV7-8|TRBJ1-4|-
TGTGCCAGCAGCCCGGGACAGGGGCGAGGAGAAAAACTGTTTTTT
CASSPGQGRGEKLFF
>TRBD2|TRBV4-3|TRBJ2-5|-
TGCGCCAGCAGCCAAGATCTGCGCGGGGGGTCAGAGACCCAGTACTTC
CASSQDLRGGSETQYF
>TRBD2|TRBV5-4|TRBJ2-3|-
TGTGCCAGCAGCTCGTCTCTAGCGGGGGGTGGCACAGATACGCAGTATTTT
CASSSSLAGGGTDTQYF
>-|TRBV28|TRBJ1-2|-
TGTGCCAGCAGTCGCTCCGGACAGTATGGCTACACCTTC
CASSRSGQYGYTF
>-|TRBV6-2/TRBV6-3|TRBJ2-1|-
TGTGCCAGCAGTCTAGGTATTGTTGGGGGGGCCGGGTTCGATGAGCAGTTCTTC
CASSLGIVGGAGFDEQFF
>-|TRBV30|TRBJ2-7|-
TGTGCCTGGAGTGTGTTAGGGACGGCCGGACACGAGCAGTACTTC
CAWSVLGTAGHEQYF
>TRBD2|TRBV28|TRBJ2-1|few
TGTGCCAGCAGCCCTAGCGGGGGGGCCGAGGATGAGCAGTTCTTC
CASSPSGGAEDEQFF
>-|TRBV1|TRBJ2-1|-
TGCACCAGCAGCCTGAAGGCCGGGGTAGTAGACAATGAGCAGTTCTTC
CTSSLKAGVVDNEQFF
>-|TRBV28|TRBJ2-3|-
TGTGCCAGCAACTTAGGGAAAGATACGCAGTATTTT
CASNLGKDTQYF
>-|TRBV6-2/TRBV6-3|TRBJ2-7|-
TGTGCCAGCGGCCCAGGGTTTTCCTACGAGCAGTACTTC
CASGPGFSYEQYF
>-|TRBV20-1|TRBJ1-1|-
TGCAGTGCTCCAGACCAGCGAGGAGCTTTCTTT
CSAPDQRGAFF
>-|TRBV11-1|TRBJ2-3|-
TGTGCCAGCAGCTTGCAGCTAAGCACAGATACGCAGTATTTT
CASSLQLSTDTQYF
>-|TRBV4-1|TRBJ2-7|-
TGCGCCAGCAGCGATCTAGCGAAACTCTCCTACGAGCAGTACTTC
CASSDLAKLSYEQYF
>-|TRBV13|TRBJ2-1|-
TGTGCCAGCAGTTCTCGGGGGCTCAGCTCCTACAATGAGCAGTTCTTC
CASSSRGLSSYNEQFF
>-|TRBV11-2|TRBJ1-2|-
TGTGCCAGCAGCTTGAGTCCTAACTATGGCTACACCTTC
CASSLSPNYGYTF
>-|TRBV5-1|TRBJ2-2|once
TGCGCCAGCAGCTTGGCAGCAAACACCGGGGAGCTGTTTTTT
CASSLAANTGELFF
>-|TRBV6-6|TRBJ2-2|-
TGTGCCAGCATCCAGGCTAAGCTTCCGACCGGGGAGCTGTTTTTT
CASIQAKLPTGELFF
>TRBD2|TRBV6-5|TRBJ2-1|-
TGTGCCAGCAGTTACGGGCGGGGGGCTTACAATGAGCAGTTCTTC
CASSYGRGAYNEQFF
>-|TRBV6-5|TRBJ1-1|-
TGTGCCAGCAGTTACTCGGTGAACGTACTTGAAGCTTTCTTT
CASSYSVNVLEAFF
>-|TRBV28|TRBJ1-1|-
TGTGCCAGCAGTTTGCCGGCAGGTGTTGAAGCTTTCTTT
CASSLPAGVEAFF
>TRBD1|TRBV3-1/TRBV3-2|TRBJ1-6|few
TGTGCCAGCAGCCGTCCTGGACAGGTCGGTAATTCACCCCTCCACTTT
CASSRPGQVGNSPLHF
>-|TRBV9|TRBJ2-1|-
TGTGCCAGCAGCGTAGTGGGGGTTAGCTCCTACAATGAGCAGTTCTTC
CASSVVGVSSYNEQFF
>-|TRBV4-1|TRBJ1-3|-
TGCGCCAGCAGCCAAGATTGGGGATTCTCTGGAAACACCATATATTTT
CASSQDWGFSGNTIYF
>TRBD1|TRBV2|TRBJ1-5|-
TGTGCCAGCAGGGACAGGTCCCGTAATCAGCCCCAGCATTTT
CASRDRSRNQPQHF
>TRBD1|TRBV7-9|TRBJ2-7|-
TGTGCCAGCAGCTTAGGGGACAGGGCATCCTACGAGCAGTACTTC
CASSLGDRASYEQYF
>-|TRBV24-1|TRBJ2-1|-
TGTGCCACCAGTGATTGGGACGCTTCCTCCTACAATGAGCAGTTCTTC
CATSDWDASSYNEQFF
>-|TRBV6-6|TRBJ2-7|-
TGTGCCAGCAGTTACGACGCTACATCCTACGAGCAGTACTTC
CASSYDATSYEQYF